Listed here are 31 T cell receptor beta chains from one sample, sequenced in a study of naive CD8 T cells in extremely preterm neonates. The assay was immunoSEQ multiplex PCR, and TCRdb's table has in-frame clones only and misses some. The sample lists 4,000 to 6,000 clones; approximately 98% were seen once. Material for sequencing was naive CD8+ T cells from blood. Source of these receptors: a human donor in good health.

J is TRBJ2-3 and V is TRBV4-1; 13 nucleotides match TRBD2. The length of the CDR3 is 16 residues. The ends lost 4 bases at V and 1 base at J; junction bases unmatched: 2. The germline CDR1 and CDR2 sequences are MGHRA and YSYEKL. The CDR3, as DNA: TGCGCCAGCAGCCTCGGGACTAGCGGGGGCACAGATACGCAGTATTTT. Protein product: CASSLGTSGGTDTQYF.

A note on this clone: Sequence at one end of the junction differs from germline and may be a read error. The chain couples TRBV9 to TRBJ2-7; TRBD2 agrees at 8 bases. There are 12 residues in the CDR3. CDR1 and CDR2 from the germline V gene are SGDLS and YYNGEE. In nucleotides, the CDR3 is TGTGCCAGTAGCGGGGCGGGTTACGAGCAGTACTTC. Translated, it gives CASSGAGYEQYF.

CDR3 coding DNA: TGCGCCACCACGGACAGGGGGATTAATGGCTACACCTTC. This encodes CATTDRGINGYTF. The rearrangement uses TRBV10-2 and TRBJ1-2; 10 nucleotides agree with TRBD1. CDR1 is WSHSY and CDR2 is SAAADI in the germline V gene. The ends lost 10 bases at V and 6 bases at J; junction bases unmatched: 8. The CDR3 runs 13 residues.

The rearrangement joins TRBV19 to TRBJ2-7; TRBD2 aligns across 8 bases. CDR1 is LNHDA, CDR2 SQIVND, per germline (reference sequence). V dropped 6 bases and J dropped 5; count of bases not matched to a gene: 12. This CDR3 region has 15 residues. DNA of the CDR3: TGTGCCAGTAGGGCCGGGACTAGTCTCCTCGACGAGCAGTACTTC. This encodes CASRAGTSLLDEQYF.

The chain couples TRBV4-1 to TRBJ1-3, with D tentatively TRBD1 (6 bases). V lost 1 base and J lost 0, with 19 bases in between. The germline gives CDR1 MGHRA, CDR2 YSYEKL. This CDR3 is built from 19 residues. Written as DNA, the CDR3 is TGCGCCAGCAGCCAAGTATCCCCGGACAGTTGGAGCTCTGGAAACACCATATATTTT. It yields the protein CASSQVSPDSWSSGNTIYF.

The chain carries TRBV27 and TRBJ2-7; TRBD1 matches 7 bases. This CDR3 comprises 15 residues. V shed 4 bases, J shed 4 bases, and the junction held 10 bases outside the gene matches. Germline V lookup: CDR1 MNHEY, CDR2 SMNVEV (reference sequence). The CDR3 sequence: CASSSPRQGEYEQYF. The DNA for the CDR3 is TGTGCCAGCAGTTCCCCCAGACAGGGAGAATACGAGCAGTACTTC.

The V call is TRBV27, the J call TRBJ2-7, with TRBD2 matching over 10 bases. The trim removed 5 bases at V and 3 bases at J, leaving 10 bases unmatched. This CDR3 spans 16 amino acids. CDR1 is MNHEY, CDR2 SMNVEV, per germline (reference sequence). The CDR3 sequence is CASSLYLAGVIYEQYF. The CDR3 DNA reads as TGTGCCAGCAGTCTATATCTAGCGGGAGTAATCTACGAGCAGTACTTC.

The chain couples TRBV6-1 to TRBJ1-2; D ambiguous. Trimming cost V 5 bases and J 0 bases, with 13 bases left between them. Germline V gives CDR1 MNHNS, CDR2 SASEGT. CDR3 length equals 15 residues. CDR3 sequence reads: CASSRPRTPNYGYTF. The CDR3, as DNA: TGTGCCAGCAGTAGACCCCGGACTCCTAACTATGGCTACACCTTC.

V and J are TRBV2 and TRBJ2-7; 9 bases map to TRBD2. CDR3 length: 13 amino acids. With 8 bases clipped from V and 4 bases from J, the junction kept 6 bases outside the gene matches. Germline CDR1 and CDR2: SNHLY and FYNNEI. CDR3 DNA sequence: TGTGCCAGCGGACCGGGACTAGCATACGAGCAGTACTTC. This encodes CASGPGLAYEQYF. Full variable domain (outside the CDR3, taken from reference TRBV2 and TRBJ2-7): EPEVTQTPSHQVTQMGQEVILRCVPISNHLYFYWYRQILGQKVEFLVSFYNNEISEKSEIFDDQFSVERPDGSNFTLKIRSTKLEDSAMYFCASGPGLAYEQYFGPGTRLTVT.

This chain links TRBV7-6 with TRBJ2-1; 9 bases agree with TRBD1. The ends lost 1 base at V and 8 bases at J; junction bases unmatched: 6. CDR1 and CDR2 (germline): SGHVS, FNYEAQ. The CDR3 extends over 15 amino acids. DNA of the CDR3: TGTGCCAGCAGCTTAGAATCGGACAGGGGTGATGAGCAGTTCTTC. It encodes CASSLESDRGDEQFF.

This sequence joins TRBV9 and TRBJ2-3; a possible D gene is TRBD2 (5 bases). V was cut by 3 bases and J by 2 bases, with 10 bases left in between. The CDR3 loop spans 14 amino acids. CDR1 SGDLS and CDR2 YYNGEE come from the germline V gene. The CDR3 loop reads CASSEGRDTDTQYF. CDR3 DNA sequence: TGTGCCAGCAGCGAGGGCCGGGACACAGATACGCAGTATTTT.

The chain employs TRBV4-1 and TRBJ1-5; possibly TRBD1 for D (5 bases). Deletions cut 0 bases from V and 4 bases from J, with 10 bases between. The CDR3 is 15 amino acids. CDR1 is MGHRA, CDR2 YSYEKL, per germline. The CDR3 loop reads CASSQEIGANQPQHF. The CDR3 nucleotides read TGCGCCAGCAGCCAAGAAATAGGGGCGAATCAGCCCCAGCATTTT.

This chain joins TRBV7-9 and TRBJ2-7; 7 nucleotides align to TRBD1. This CDR3 comprises 14 residues. The junction had 11 bases not matched to a gene; V was cut back by 7 bases and J by 5 bases. Germline-derived CDR1 and CDR2 are SEHNR and FQNEAQ (reference sequence). CDR3 DNA: TGTGCCAGCACCATACCCAACAGGGGCAACGAGCAGTACTTC. It codes for CASTIPNRGNEQYF.

The chain is built from TRBV7-9 and TRBJ1-2; D remains ambiguous. The germline CDR1 and CDR2 sequences are SEHNR and FQNEAQ (reference sequence). V gave up 5 bases and J gave up 1 base, with 11 bases separating them. The CDR3 is 14 amino acids. CDR3 residues: CASSTQTRNYGYTF. The CDR3 coding sequence is TGTGCCAGCAGCACCCAGACACGTAACTATGGCTACACCTTC.

This chain connects TRBV28 to TRBJ2-1; 14 bases agree with TRBD2. The germline CDR1 and CDR2 sequences are MDHEN and SYDVKM. The J segment lost 7 bases and the V segment lost 10 bases, leaving 9 bases of the junction unmatched. The CDR3 loop spans 15 amino acids. CDR3 DNA: TGTGCCACGAGCAGACTAGCGGGAGGGCGGAATGAGCAGTTCTTC. It translates to CATSRLAGGRNEQFF.

The chain joins TRBV9 to TRBJ1-2, with a tentative D call TRBD1 (5 bases). This CDR3 is built from 14 residues. Per the germline V gene, CDR1 is SGDLS and CDR2 is YYNGEE. V gave up 3 bases and J gave up 1 base, with 10 bases separating them. The CDR3 spells CASSAPGGNYGYTF. The CDR3 nucleotides read TGTGCCAGCAGCGCGCCCGGGGGTAACTATGGCTACACCTTC.

V usage is TRBV6-5 and J usage is TRBJ2-3; 7 bases line up with TRBD2. The CDR3 runs 15 residues. The ends lost 2 bases at V and 2 bases at J; junction bases unmatched: 4. Germline CDR1 is MNHEY and CDR2 is SVGAGI. The CDR3 nucleotides read TGTGCCAGCAGTTACCTGGCGGGAGTCACAGATACGCAGTATTTT. Residues: CASSYLAGVTDTQYF.

This chain links TRBV29-1 with TRBJ2-7, with D tentatively TRBD2 (6 bases). V was cut by 7 bases and J by 4 bases, with 17 bases left in between. Per germline, CDR1 SQVTM and CDR2 ANQGSEA. The CDR3 spans 13 residues. The CDR3 protein is CSAGDSPRYEQYF. In DNA form, the CDR3 reads TGCAGCGCCGGGGACTCACCCAGGTACGAGCAGTACTTC.

This clone appeared once. The chain joins TRBV9 to TRBJ2-7; 13 bases fit TRBD2. The V and J ends lost 4 bases and 3 bases, in that order; junction bases with no gene match: 4. Germline CDR1 SGDLS, CDR2 YYNGEE. The CDR3 length is 15 residues. The CDR3 is CASSSGTSGIYEQYF. The CDR3 DNA sequence: TGTGCCAGCAGCTCGGGGACTAGCGGGATCTACGAGCAGTACTTC.

The chain combines TRBV27 with TRBJ2-1; D is possibly TRBD2 (6 bases). Germline V CDR1 and CDR2: MNHEY, SMNVEV (reference sequence). This CDR3 comprises 17 residues. The V gene lost 3 bases and the J gene lost 7 bases, with 22 bases spanning the gap. The CDR3 sequence: CASSFPPAPGDRNEQFF. For the CDR3, the DNA is TGTGCCAGCAGTTTCCCCCCGGCCCCGGGGGATAGGAATGAGCAGTTCTTC.

The chain carries TRBV27 and TRBJ2-7; D remains unclear. The V end was cut by 5 bases, the J end by 5 bases, with 19 bases between. The CDR3 is 15 residues long. CDR1 is MNHEY, CDR2 SMNVEV, per germline (reference sequence). CDR3 sequence reads: CASSRSGSSSHEQYF. DNA for the CDR3: TGTGCCAGCAGTCGTTCGGGTAGCTCATCCCACGAGCAGTACTTC.

The rearrangement links TRBV19 to TRBJ2-1; D call uncertain. The CDR3 runs 15 residues. V lost 6 bases to trimming and J lost 0 bases, with 12 bases between them. CDR1 and CDR2 from the germline V gene are LNHDA and SQIVND (reference sequence). The CDR3 sequence: CASRTSLSSYNEQFF. CDR3 DNA sequence: TGTGCCAGTAGGACATCCCTTAGCTCCTACAATGAGCAGTTCTTC.

The chain carries TRBV4-1 and TRBJ2-7; D is unresolved. CDR1 and CDR2 (germline): MGHRA, YSYEKL. CDR3 length: 11 residues. V dropped 1 base and J dropped 6 bases, with 4 bases sitting between them. The CDR3 is CASSQGAEQYF. CDR3 in DNA: TGCGCCAGCAGCCAAGGAGCCGAGCAGTACTTC.

The rearrangement uses TRBV7-6 and TRBJ2-2, with 10 bases identical to TRBD2. CDR1 and CDR2 (germline): SGHVS, FNYEAQ. V trimming: 3 bases; J trimming: 7 bases; junction bases outside the gene matches: 8. CDR3 size: 16 residues. Here the CDR3 reads CASSFLAGAEIGELFF. Written as DNA, the CDR3 is TGTGCCAGCAGCTTCCTAGCGGGAGCGGAGATCGGGGAGCTGTTTTTT.

This clone showed up just once. V and J are TRBV13 and TRBJ2-7; TRBD2 matches at 9 bases. J gave up 4 bases and V 5 bases, and 9 bases lay outside the gene matches. CDR1 and CDR2 from the germline V gene are PRHDT and FYEKMQ (reference sequence). This CDR3 region has 15 residues. The CDR3 here is CASSPTSGPAYEQYF. The CDR3 DNA follows: TGTGCCAGCAGCCCAACTAGCGGGCCCGCTTACGAGCAGTACTTC. The full variable domain, completed using reference TRBV13 and TRBJ2-7, is AAGVIQSPRHLIKEKRETATLKCYPIPRHDTVYWYQQGPGQDPQFLISFYEKMQSDKGSIPDRFSAQQFSDYHSELNMSSLELGDSALYFCASSPTSGPAYEQYFGPGTRLTVT.

The chain combines TRBV6-5 with TRBJ2-3; 12 nucleotides agree with TRBD2. Germline V gene lookup returns CDR1 MNHEY and CDR2 SVGAGI. The CDR3 consists of 16 residues. The V and J ends lost 6 bases and 1 base, in that order; junction bases with no gene match: 5. The CDR3: CASSYRTSGGTDTQYF. CDR3 DNA sequence: TGTGCCAGCAGCTACCGGACTAGCGGGGGCACAGATACGCAGTATTTT.

The chain couples TRBV10-2 to TRBJ2-1; 9 bases are a match to TRBD1. Germline V gene data show CDR1 as WSHSY and CDR2 as SAAADI. The CDR3 has 15 amino acids. V dropped 6 bases and J dropped 4; count of bases not matched to a gene: 7. The CDR3 nucleotides read TGCGCCAGCAGCCGGACAGGGGAACTATACAATGAGCAGTTCTTC. It translates to CASSRTGELYNEQFF.

The chain combines TRBV12-5 with TRBJ1-2; D gene uncertain. CDR1 LGHNT and CDR2 FRNRAP come from the germline V gene. The CDR3 consists of 13 residues. Trimming removed 5 bases from V and 8 bases from J, with 15 bases in between. Here the CDR3 reads CASGPGRLGGYTF. The DNA for the CDR3 is TGTGCTAGTGGTCCAGGAAGGTTGGGCGGCTACACCTTC.

This clone was recorded once. The CDR3 coding sequence is TGTGCCAGCAGTTTTCGTAGCGGGCTGCCTGGGGGGCAGTACTTC. This encodes CASSFRSGLPGGQYF. The rearrangement uses TRBV27 and TRBJ2-7, with 7 nucleotides matching TRBD2. In germline, CDR1 is MNHEY, CDR2 SMNVEV (reference sequence). With 3 bases clipped from V and 9 bases from J, the junction kept 14 bases outside the gene matches. This CDR3 comprises 15 residues.

V usage is TRBV10-2 and J usage is TRBJ2-7; 10 bases agree with TRBD2. The germline CDR1 and CDR2 sequences are WSHSY and SAAADI. The CDR3 is 15 amino acids. Unmatched junction bases numbered 2, after V lost 3 bases and J lost 0 bases. CDR3 sequence reads: CASSETSGTSYEQYF. For the CDR3, the DNA is TGCGCCAGCAGTGAAACTAGCGGGACCTCCTACGAGCAGTACTTC.

The rearrangement joins TRBV7-9 to TRBJ2-1; a weak D match, TRBD1 (5 bases). This CDR3 contains 15 residues. CDR1 is SEHNR and CDR2 is FQNEAQ in the germline V gene (reference sequence). Trimming removed 4 bases at V and 6 bases at J, with 16 bases between. This CDR3 is CASSSIGAGFNEQFF. CDR3 sequence (DNA): TGTGCCAGCAGCTCAATAGGGGCCGGATTCAATGAGCAGTTCTTC.